The subject of this entry is one T cell receptor (beta chain). Some second doses came at about 4 weeks and others at about 12 weeks; these were pooled. Germline V gene sequence: CDR1 MDHEN, CDR2 SYDVKM. The V segment lost 6 bases and the J segment 11 bases; nucleotides outside the gene matches: 8. The CDR3 spans 14 residues. The entry originates in a study of T cell responses to AZD1222 COVID-19 vaccine. Data came from immunoSEQ multiplex PCR; TCRdb stores just in-frame clones and leaves some out. The sample has 95,000 to 100,000 clones; 88% are singletons. This clonotype originated in an adult who received the AZD1222 COVID-19 vaccine. Source: peripheral blood, taken 28 days after the second AZD1222 dose. V gene TRBV28 combines with J gene TRBJ1-6, with 9 nucleotides matching TRBD1. Written as DNA, the CDR3 is TGTGCCAGCAGACCGGACAGGGGTGAGCCACCCCTCCACTTT. Protein sequence: CASRPDRGEPPLHF.